A single T cell receptor beta chain is shown here with its context. This record belongs to a study of T cell responses to AZD1222 COVID-19 vaccine. Study in general: Timing groups of about 4 and about 12 weeks for second doses were pooled.

Germline V gene sequence: CDR1 MGHRA, CDR2 YSYEKL. The CDR3 covers 15 residues. V dropped 0 bases and J dropped 2 bases, with 11 bases sitting between them. Assay used: immunoSEQ multiplex PCR; TCRdb lists only in-frame clones, some missing. This table has tens of thousands of clones, 85% to 95% appearing once. The V and J genes are TRBV4-1 and TRBJ2-7, with a weak D call TRBD2 (5 bases). Sequencing used peripheral blood, obtained on day 0 of AZD1222 vaccination. The sequence was obtained from an adult in good health. The CDR3: CASSQDTGNPYEQYF. The DNA of the CDR3 is TGCGCCAGCAGCCAAGATACCGGGAACCCCTACGAGCAGTACTTC.